The 11 T cell receptor beta chains in this list originate from one sample, sequenced in a study of blood T cell repertoires in COVID-19 (dated by TCRdb to 2018 to 2021). The method behind the library was the immunoSEQ multiplex PCR assay. TCRdb limited this immuneACCESS table to in-frame rearrangements with V and J called. A share of clones is missing; checked studies link under half to unresolved V genes, and the rest is unexplained. The sample table records some 180,000 clones; 85% to 90% of these occur just once. Jointly, the top ten make up around 6.2% of the sample. The sample comprised PBMCs or T cells enriched from blood (not recorded which). These receptors originate from a man aged 40-49 years who had recovered from COVID-19.

This clone was recorded at least ten times. The CDR3 DNA reads TGTGCCAGCAGCGTAGTACTTGGCGGGGAGCTGTTTTTT. As protein: CASSVVLGGELFF. The chain links TRBV9 to TRBJ2-2, with no clear D. CDR1 and CDR2 (germline): SGDLS, YYNGEE. V dropped 0 bases and J dropped 7 bases, with 7 bases sitting between them. CDR3 length: 13 amino acids.

There are a few counts of this clone. The chain has TRBV10-3 and TRBJ1-1; a possible D gene is TRBD1 (6 bases). In germline, CDR1 is ENHRY, CDR2 SYGVKD. V was pared by 11 bases and J by 2 bases, with 15 bases between. The CDR3 has 13 residues. The CDR3 coding sequence is TGTGCCTATTGGACGGGGGGCAACACTGAAGCTTTCTTT. Encoded protein: CAYWTGGNTEAFF.

This chain links TRBV24-1 with TRBJ2-1; a possible D gene is TRBD2 (6 bases). This CDR3 spans 16 amino acids. Trimming shortened V by 3 bases and J by 4 bases, and 15 bases separated the two germline ends. Germline CDR1 reads KGHDR; CDR2 reads SFDVKD. CDR3 residues: CATSDASATGYNEQFF. CDR3 nucleotide sequence: TGTGCCACCAGTGATGCTAGCGCCACGGGTTACAATGAGCAGTTCTTC.

This chain links TRBV5-1 with TRBJ2-2; weak D call: TRBD1 (5 bases). The V gene lost 1 base and the J gene lost 1 base, with 5 bases spanning the gap. The CDR3 runs 14 residues. The germline gives CDR1 SGHRS, CDR2 YFSETQ. This chain's CDR3 is CASSLQGNTGELFF. The DNA for the CDR3 is TGCGCCAGCAGCTTGCAGGGGAACACCGGGGAGCTGTTTTTT.

The chain employs TRBV24-1 and TRBJ1-2; TRBD1 matches at 9 bases. CDR1 is KGHDR, CDR2 SFDVKD, per germline. Germline trimming cut 2 bases from V and 5 bases from J; bases unmatched to any gene: 5. This CDR3 is 15 amino acids long. CDR3 in DNA: TGTGCCACCAGTGATTCACAGGGGGCGCGGTATGGCTACACCTTC. Encoded protein: CATSDSQGARYGYTF.

A remark on this clone: One end of the junction does not line up with germline, which may come from a read error. The chain employs TRBV29-1 and TRBJ1-2; D gene unclear. Germline lookup yields CDR1 SQVTM and CDR2 ANQGSEA. This CDR3 has 9 amino acids. The CDR3 bases are TGCAGCGTTGAAGAGTGGCCAAGCTTC. It specifies CSVEEWPSF.

The rearrangement joins TRBV19 to TRBJ2-1; 10 nucleotides line up with TRBD1. Unmatched junction bases numbered 12, after V lost 1 base and J lost 9 bases. In germline, CDR1 is LNHDA, CDR2 SQIVND (reference sequence). The CDR3 runs to 17 residues. The CDR3 sequence is CASSIGVTGGVQSEQFF. CDR3 coding DNA: TGTGCCAGTAGTATAGGGGTGACAGGGGGCGTCCAGAGTGAGCAGTTCTTC.

The chain couples TRBV29-1 to TRBJ2-1; D is perhaps TRBD2 (5 bases). V was cut by 7 bases and J by 0 bases, with 13 bases left in between. Germline V CDR1 and CDR2: SQVTM, ANQGSEA. This CDR3 comprises 14 residues. The chain's CDR3 is CSAAGGSSYNEQFF. CDR3 in DNA: TGCAGCGCCGCGGGTGGTAGCTCCTACAATGAGCAGTTCTTC.

The chain carries TRBV5-4 and TRBJ1-1; D possibly corresponds to TRBD1 (5 bases). The germline CDR1 and CDR2 sequences are SGHNT and YYREEE (reference sequence). V was trimmed by 4 bases and J by 3 bases, leaving 16 bases between them. The length of the CDR3 is 15 residues. As DNA, the CDR3 is TGTGCCAGCAGCCCACGAGTGGGGGGATACACTGAAGCTTTCTTT. Encoded protein: CASSPRVGGYTEAFF.

This chain connects TRBV28 to TRBJ2-3; D may be TRBD2 (6 bases). The germline V gene encodes CDR1 MDHEN and CDR2 SYDVKM. V was trimmed by 8 bases and J by 0 bases, leaving 9 bases between them. The CDR3 length is 13 residues. CDR3 DNA sequence: TGTGCCAGCGGGAGGCCGAGCACAGATACGCAGTATTTT. Amino acid sequence: CASGRPSTDTQYF.

This chain links TRBV18 with TRBJ1-4; D remains unclear. Trimming took 3 bases from V and 6 from J, leaving 5 bases between them. The germline CDR1 and CDR2 sequences are KGHSH and LQKENI. The CDR3 loop spans 12 amino acids. The CDR3, as DNA: TGTGCCAGCTCACCCCGAGATGAAAAACTGTTTTTT. It is translated as CASSPRDEKLFF.